This T cell receptor beta chain was sequenced during a study of CD8 T cells in Susac syndrome (dated by TCRdb to about 2019). Regarding the study in general: The study used repertoire sequencing to test whether antigen drove CD8+ T cell activation and differentiation in Susac syndrome. Broader findings and caveats from the paper: The number of individuals in the TCR sequencing and HLA analysis was acknowledged as relatively small.

RNA was extracted using the RNeasy kit, and roughly 0.5 to 1 microgram was reverse transcribed with random hexamers. TCR beta CDR3 regions were amplified with the immunoSEQ multiplex PCR assay covering 54 Vbeta and 13 Jbeta segments. Bias from PCR amplification was corrected by using a synthetic template baseline for primer optimization and for computational correction. The paper's processing steps were these. Reads were annotated to V, D and J genes per IMGT and analyzed with immunoSEQ Analyzer, keeping only productive sequences. Clonality was calculated as one minus the Shannon entropy normalized by log2 of the number of productive unique sequences. For each patient and control, public and private clones were evaluated within the 100 most prevalent clones. Clones were defined as Susac-specific when absent from the healthy and MS cohorts, from about 1,100 published viral clones and from other ImmuneACCESS disease sequences. Using fastp at Q25 and MiXCR, TCRdb reprocessed the public reads and kept productive beta chains. Records with the same CDR3 protein are collapsed into one entry carrying the most frequent genes and DNA. The V and J calls, along with clone size, are taken from TCRdb and not from the paper's own processing. The sample table shows under 200,000 distinct CDR3 sequences, and roughly 92% are seen once. The ten largest clones take up roughly 0.096% of the sample.

Peripheral blood CD8+ and CD4+ T cells from healthy donors, Susac syndrome patients and multiple sclerosis patients were profiled by high-throughput TCR beta sequencing. The healthy donors served as controls matched for age and sex. Bulk CD8+ and CD4+ T cells were purified by magnetic negative isolation, while CD8+ TEMRA cells were enriched using FACS. Blood was collected in EDTA tubes and processed within 24 hours, with PBMCs isolated through density gradient centrifugation. PBMCs destined for TCR sequencing were cryopreserved in liquid nitrogen and later thawed in a 37 °C water bath. The sorted or isolated CD4+, CD8+ and CD8+ TEMRA cells reached a purity of at least 90%. Via the germline V gene, CDR1 is SGHTA and CDR2 FQGTGA. The cysteine opens and the phenylalanine closes a CDR3 of 15 amino acids. The only DNA kept is the CDR3, 45 bases in frame from the first base. Trimming takes 6 bases off V and 4 bases off J; junction bases not matched to a gene: 8.

Worth noting for this clonotype: Its antigen remains unidentified. No base quality values were provided; no much bigger clone lies one nucleotide off.

The sample consisted of CD4+ T cells from PBMCs. The source is a human donor in good health. This chain is built from TRBV7-3 and TRBJ2-3; TRBD1 fits 9 bases in the junction. The DNA sequence follows: TGTGCCAGCAGGTCCGGGACAGGGAGGGCAGATACGCAGTATTTT. This is translated as CASRSGTGRADTQYF.